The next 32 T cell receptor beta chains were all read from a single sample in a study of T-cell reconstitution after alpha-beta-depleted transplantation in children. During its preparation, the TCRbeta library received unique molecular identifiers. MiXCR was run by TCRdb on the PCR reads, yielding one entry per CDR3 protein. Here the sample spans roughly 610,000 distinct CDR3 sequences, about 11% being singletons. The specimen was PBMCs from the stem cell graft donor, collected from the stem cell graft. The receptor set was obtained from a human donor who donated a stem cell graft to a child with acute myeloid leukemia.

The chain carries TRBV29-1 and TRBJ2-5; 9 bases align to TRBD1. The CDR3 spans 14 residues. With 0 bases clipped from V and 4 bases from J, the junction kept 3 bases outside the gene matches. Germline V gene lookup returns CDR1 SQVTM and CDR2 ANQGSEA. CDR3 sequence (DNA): TGCAGCGTTGAAGATGGGACAGGGCGAGAGACCCAGTACTTC. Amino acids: CSVEDGTGRETQYF.

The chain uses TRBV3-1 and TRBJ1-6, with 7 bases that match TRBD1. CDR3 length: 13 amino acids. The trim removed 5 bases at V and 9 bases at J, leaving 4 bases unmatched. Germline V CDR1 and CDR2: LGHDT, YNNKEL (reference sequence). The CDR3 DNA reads TGTGCCAGCAGCTCCCGACAGGGTTCACCCCTCCACTTT. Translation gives CASSSRQGSPLHF. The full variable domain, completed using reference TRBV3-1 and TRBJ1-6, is DTAVSQTPKYLVTQMGNDKSIKCEQNLGHDTMYWYKQDSKKFLKIMFSYNNKELIINETVPNRFSPKSPDKAHLNLHINSLELGDSAVYFCASSSRQGSPLHFGNGTRLTVT.

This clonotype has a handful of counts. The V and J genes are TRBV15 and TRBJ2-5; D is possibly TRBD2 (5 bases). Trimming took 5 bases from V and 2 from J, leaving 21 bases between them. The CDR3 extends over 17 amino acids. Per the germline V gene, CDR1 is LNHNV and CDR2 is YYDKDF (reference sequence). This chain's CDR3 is CATSPMGNGGPQETQYF. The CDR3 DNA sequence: TGTGCCACCAGCCCTATGGGGAATGGCGGGCCACAAGAGACCCAGTACTTC. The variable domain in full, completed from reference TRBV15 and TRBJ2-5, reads DAMVIQNPRYQVTQFGKPVTLSCSQTLNHNVMYWYQQKSSQAPKLLFHYYDKDFNNEADTPDNFQSRRPNTSFCFLDIRSPGLGDTAMYLCATSPMGNGGPQETQYFGPGTRLLVL.

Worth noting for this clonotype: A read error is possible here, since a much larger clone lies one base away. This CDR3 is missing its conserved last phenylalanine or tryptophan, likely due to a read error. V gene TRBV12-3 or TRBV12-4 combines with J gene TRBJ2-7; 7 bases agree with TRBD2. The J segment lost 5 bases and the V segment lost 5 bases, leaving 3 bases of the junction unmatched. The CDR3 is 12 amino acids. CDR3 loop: CASSPRGDEQYY. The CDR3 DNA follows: TGTGCCAGCAGTCCCCGGGGGGACGAGCAGTACTAC.

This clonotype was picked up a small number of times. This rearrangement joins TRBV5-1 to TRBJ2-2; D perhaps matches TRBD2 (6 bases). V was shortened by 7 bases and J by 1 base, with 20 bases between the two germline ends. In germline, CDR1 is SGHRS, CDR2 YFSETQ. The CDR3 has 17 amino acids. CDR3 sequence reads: CASWDSKRALNTGELFF. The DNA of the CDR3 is TGCGCCAGCTGGGACTCTAAGCGGGCACTGAACACCGGGGAGCTGTTTTTT. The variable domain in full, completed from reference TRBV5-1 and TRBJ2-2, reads KAGVTQTPRYLIKTRGQQVTLSCSPISGHRSVSWYQQTPGQGLQFLFEYFSETQRNKGNFPGRFSGRQFSNSRSEMNVSTLELGDSALYLCASWDSKRALNTGELFFGEGSRLTVL.

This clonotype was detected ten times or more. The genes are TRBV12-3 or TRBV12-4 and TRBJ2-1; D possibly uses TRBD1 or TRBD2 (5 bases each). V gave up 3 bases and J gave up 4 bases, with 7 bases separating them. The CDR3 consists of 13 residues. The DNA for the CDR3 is TGTGCCAGCAGTTTGAGGGGATACAATGAGCAGTTCTTC. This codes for CASSLRGYNEQFF.

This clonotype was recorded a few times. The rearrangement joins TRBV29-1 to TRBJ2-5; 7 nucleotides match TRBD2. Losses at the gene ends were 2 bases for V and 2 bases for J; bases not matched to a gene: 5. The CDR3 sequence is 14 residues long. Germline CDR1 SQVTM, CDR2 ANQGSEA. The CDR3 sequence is CSVEPSGMQETQYF. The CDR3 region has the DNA TGCAGCGTTGAACCTAGCGGAATGCAAGAGACCCAGTACTTC.

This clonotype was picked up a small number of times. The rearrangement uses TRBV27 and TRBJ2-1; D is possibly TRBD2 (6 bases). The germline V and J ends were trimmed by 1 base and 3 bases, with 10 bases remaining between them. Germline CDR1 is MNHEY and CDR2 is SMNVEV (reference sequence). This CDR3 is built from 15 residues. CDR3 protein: CASSLWGENYNEQFF. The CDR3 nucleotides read TGTGCCAGCAGTTTATGGGGGGAGAACTACAATGAGCAGTTCTTC.

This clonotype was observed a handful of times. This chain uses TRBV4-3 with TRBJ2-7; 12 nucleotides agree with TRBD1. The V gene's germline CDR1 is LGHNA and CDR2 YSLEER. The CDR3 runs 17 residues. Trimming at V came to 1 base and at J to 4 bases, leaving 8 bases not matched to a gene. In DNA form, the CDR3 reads TGCGCCAGCAGCCAAGGGGATCCGGGACAGGGGGCTTACGAGCAGTACTTC. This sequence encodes CASSQGDPGQGAYEQYF.

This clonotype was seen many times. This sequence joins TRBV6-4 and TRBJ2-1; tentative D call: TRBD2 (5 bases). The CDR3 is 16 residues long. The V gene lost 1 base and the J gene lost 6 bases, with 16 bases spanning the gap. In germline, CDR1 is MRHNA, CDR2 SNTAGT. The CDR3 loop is CASSDFGESAPNEQFF. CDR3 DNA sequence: TGTGCCAGCAGTGACTTCGGGGAATCGGCCCCCAATGAGCAGTTCTTC.

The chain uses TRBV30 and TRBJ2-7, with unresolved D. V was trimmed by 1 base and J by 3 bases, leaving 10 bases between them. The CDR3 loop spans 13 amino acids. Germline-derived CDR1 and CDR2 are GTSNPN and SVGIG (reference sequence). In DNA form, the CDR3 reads TGTGCCTGGAGTGAGAATCGCTTCTACGAGCAGTACTTC. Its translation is CAWSENRFYEQYF.

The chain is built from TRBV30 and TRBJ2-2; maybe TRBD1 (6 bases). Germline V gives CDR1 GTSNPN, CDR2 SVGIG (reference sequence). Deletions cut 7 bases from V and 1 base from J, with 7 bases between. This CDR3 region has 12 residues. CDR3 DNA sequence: TGTGCCTTGGACAGGAACACCGGGGAGCTGTTTTTT. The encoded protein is CALDRNTGELFF. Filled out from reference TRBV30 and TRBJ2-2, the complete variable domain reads SQTIHQWPATLVQPVGSPLSLECTVEGTSNPNLYWYRQAAGRGLQLLFYSVGIGQISSEVPQNLSASRPQDRQFILSSKKLLLSDSGFYLCALDRNTGELFFGEGSRLTVL.

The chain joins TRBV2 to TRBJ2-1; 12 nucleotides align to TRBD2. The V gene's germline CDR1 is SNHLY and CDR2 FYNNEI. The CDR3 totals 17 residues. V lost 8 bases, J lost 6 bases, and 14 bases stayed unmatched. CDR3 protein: CASASTSGRTVGNEQFF. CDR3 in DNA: TGTGCCAGCGCTAGCACTAGCGGGAGGACTGTGGGCAATGAGCAGTTCTTC.

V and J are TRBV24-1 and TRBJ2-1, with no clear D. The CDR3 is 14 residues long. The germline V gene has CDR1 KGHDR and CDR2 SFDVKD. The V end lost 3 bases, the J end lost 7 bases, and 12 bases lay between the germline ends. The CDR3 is CATSDLPRWNEQFF. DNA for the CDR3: TGTGCCACCAGTGATCTTCCTCGTTGGAATGAGCAGTTCTTC.

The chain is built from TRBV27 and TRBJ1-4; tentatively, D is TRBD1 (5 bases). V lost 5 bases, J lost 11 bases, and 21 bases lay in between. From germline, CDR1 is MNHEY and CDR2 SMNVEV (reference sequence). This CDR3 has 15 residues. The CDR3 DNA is TGTGCCAGCAGTCCGCGAGGGACGGGTTCGGGGAAACTGTTTTTT. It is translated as CASSPRGTGSGKLFF.

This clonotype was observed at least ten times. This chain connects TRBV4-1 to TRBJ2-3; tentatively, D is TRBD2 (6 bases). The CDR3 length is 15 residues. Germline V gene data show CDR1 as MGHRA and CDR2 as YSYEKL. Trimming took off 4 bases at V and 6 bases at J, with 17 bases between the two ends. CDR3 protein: CASSLFSGPDDTQYF. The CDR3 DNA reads TGCGCCAGCAGCCTCTTTAGCGGCCCTGATGATACGCAGTATTTT.

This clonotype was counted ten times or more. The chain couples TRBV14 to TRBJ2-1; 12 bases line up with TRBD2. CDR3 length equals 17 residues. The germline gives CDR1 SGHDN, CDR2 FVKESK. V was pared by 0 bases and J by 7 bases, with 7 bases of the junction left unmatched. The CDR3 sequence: CASSQDLLAGGKNEQFF. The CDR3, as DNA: TGTGCCAGCAGCCAAGATCTGCTAGCGGGAGGGAAGAATGAGCAGTTCTTC. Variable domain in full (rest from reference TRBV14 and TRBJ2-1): EAGVTQFPSHSVIEKGQTVTLRCDPISGHDNLYWYRRVMGKEIKFLLHFVKESKQDESGMPNNRFLAERTGGTYSTLKVQPAELEDSGVYFCASSQDLLAGGKNEQFFGPGTRLTVL.

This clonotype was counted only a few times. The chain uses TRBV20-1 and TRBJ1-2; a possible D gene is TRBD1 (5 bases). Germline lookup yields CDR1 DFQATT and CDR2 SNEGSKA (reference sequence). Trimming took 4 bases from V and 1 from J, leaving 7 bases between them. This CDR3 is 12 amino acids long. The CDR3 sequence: CSAMTVNYGYTF. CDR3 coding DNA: TGCAGTGCTATGACAGTTAACTATGGCTACACCTTC.

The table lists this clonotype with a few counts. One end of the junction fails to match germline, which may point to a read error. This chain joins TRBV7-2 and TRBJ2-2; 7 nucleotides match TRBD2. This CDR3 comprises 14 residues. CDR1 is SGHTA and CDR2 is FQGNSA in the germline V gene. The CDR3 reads CASRLAGNTGELFF. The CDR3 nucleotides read TGTGCCAGCAGATTAGCGGGGAACACCGGGGAGCTGTTTTTT.

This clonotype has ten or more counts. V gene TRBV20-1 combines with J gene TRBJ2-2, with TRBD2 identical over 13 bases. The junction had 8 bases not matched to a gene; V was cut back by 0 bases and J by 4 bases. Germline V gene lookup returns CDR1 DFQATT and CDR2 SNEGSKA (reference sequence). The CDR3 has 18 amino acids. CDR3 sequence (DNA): TGCAGTGCTAGAGATGGGACTAGCGGGAAGGGTAGCACCGGGGAGCTGTTTTTT. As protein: CSARDGTSGKGSTGELFF.

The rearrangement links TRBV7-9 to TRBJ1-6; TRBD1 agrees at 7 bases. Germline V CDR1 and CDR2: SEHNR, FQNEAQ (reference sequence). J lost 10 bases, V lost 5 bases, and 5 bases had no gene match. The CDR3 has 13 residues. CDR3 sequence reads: CASSKGAGSPLHF. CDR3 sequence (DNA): TGTGCCAGCAGCAAGGGGGCAGGGTCACCCCTCCACTTT.

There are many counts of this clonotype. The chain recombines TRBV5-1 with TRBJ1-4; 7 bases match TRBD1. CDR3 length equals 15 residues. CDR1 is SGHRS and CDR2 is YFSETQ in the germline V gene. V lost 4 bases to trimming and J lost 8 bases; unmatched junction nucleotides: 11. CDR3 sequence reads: CASSTTTGLEEKLFF. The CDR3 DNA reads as TGCGCCAGCAGCACCACGACAGGGCTGGAGGAAAAACTGTTTTTT.

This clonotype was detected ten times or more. The CDR3 DNA reads as TGCGCCAGCAGCGACGGACGGAACTATGGCTACACCTTC. Translated: CASSDGRNYGYTF. The V and J genes are TRBV5-1 and TRBJ1-2; no clear D gene. Trimming removed 4 bases at V and 2 bases at J, with 9 bases between. Germline CDR1 and CDR2: SGHRS and YFSETQ. The CDR3 totals 13 residues.

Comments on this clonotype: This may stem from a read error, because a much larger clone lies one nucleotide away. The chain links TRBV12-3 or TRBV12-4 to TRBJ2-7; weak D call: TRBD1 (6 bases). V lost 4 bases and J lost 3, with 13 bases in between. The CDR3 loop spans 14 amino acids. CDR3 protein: CASSSIQGIYEQYF. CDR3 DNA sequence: TGTGCCAGCAGTTCGATCCAGGGGATCTACGAGCAGTACTTC.

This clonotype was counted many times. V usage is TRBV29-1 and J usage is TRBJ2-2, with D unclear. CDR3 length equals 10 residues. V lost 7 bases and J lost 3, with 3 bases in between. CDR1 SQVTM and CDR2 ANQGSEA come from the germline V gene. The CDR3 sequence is CSAYTGELFF. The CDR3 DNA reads TGCAGCGCCTACACCGGGGAGCTGTTTTTT.

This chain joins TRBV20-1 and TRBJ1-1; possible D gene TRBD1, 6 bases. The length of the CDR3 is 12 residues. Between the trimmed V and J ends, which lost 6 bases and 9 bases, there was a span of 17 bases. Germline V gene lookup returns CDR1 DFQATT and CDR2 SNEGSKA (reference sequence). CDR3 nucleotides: TGCAGTGCCCCGACCTCGGACAGCCAAGCTTTCTTT. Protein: CSAPTSDSQAFF.

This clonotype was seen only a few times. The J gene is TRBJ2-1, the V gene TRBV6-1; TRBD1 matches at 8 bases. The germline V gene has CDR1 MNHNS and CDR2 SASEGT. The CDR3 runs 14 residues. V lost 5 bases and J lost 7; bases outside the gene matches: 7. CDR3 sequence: CASSPRGRRNEQFF. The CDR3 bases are TGTGCCAGCAGTCCCAGGGGGCGCCGGAATGAGCAGTTCTTC.

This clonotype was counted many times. The chain's CDR3 is CASSSIGITDTQYF. The CDR3 DNA sequence: TGTGCCAGCAGTTCTATCGGGATAACAGATACGCAGTATTTT. J is TRBJ2-3 and V is TRBV28, with a tentative D call TRBD2 (5 bases). In germline, CDR1 is MDHEN, CDR2 SYDVKM. The CDR3 totals 14 residues. V lost 4 bases and J 3 bases, leaving 11 bases between the germline ends. Supplemented by reference TRBV28 and TRBJ2-3, the full variable domain reads DVKVTQSSRYLVKRTGEKVFLECVQDMDHENMFWYRQDPGLGLRLIYFSYDVKMKEKGDIPEGYSVSREKKERFSLILESASTNQTSMYLCASSSIGITDTQYFGPGTRLTVL.

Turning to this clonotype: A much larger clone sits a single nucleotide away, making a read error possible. The CDR3 nucleotides are TGTGCCAGCAGCCTGGACAGGGTCCCCTACAAGCAGTACTTC. This gives the protein CASSLDRVPYKQYF. The chain employs TRBV7-2 and TRBJ2-7, with TRBD1 matching over 8 bases. In germline, CDR1 is SGHTA, CDR2 FQGNSA. The CDR3 sequence is 14 residues long. Using reference TRBV7-2 and TRBJ2-7 for the parts outside the CDR3, the full variable domain is GAGVSQSPSNKVTEKGKDVELRCDPISGHTALYWYRQSLGQGLEFLIYFQGNSAPDKSGLPSDRFSAERTGGSVSTLTIQRTQQEDSAVYLCASSLDRVPYKQYFGPGTRLTVT.

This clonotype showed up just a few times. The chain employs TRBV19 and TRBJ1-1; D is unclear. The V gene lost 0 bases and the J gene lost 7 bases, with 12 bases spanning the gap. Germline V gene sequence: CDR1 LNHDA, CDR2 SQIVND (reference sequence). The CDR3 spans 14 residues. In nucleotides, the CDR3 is TGTGCCAGTAGTATAGATCGTAAGAAGGATGAAGCTTTCTTT. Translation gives CASSIDRKKDEAFF.

The CDR3 DNA follows: TGCAGTGCTAGAGATTCTCGGGCAGGGGGCTCGAGAAACATTCAGTACTTC. Translating gives CSARDSRAGGSRNIQYF. The chain employs TRBV20-1 and TRBJ2-4; 8 bases agree with TRBD1. This CDR3 has 17 amino acids. Unmatched junction bases numbered 13, after V lost 0 bases and J lost 6 bases. Germline V gene data show CDR1 as DFQATT and CDR2 as SNEGSKA (reference sequence).

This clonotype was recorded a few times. CDR3: CASSDAGETYNEQFF. CDR3 bases: TGTGCCAGCAGCGACGCAGGGGAGACCTACAATGAGCAGTTCTTC. This chain uses TRBV9 with TRBJ2-1; tentatively, D is TRBD1 (6 bases). Looked up from germline, CDR1 is SGDLS and CDR2 is YYNGEE. The V gene lost 3 bases and the J gene lost 2 bases, with 12 bases spanning the gap. The CDR3 has 15 residues.